Listed below are T cell receptor beta chains from one sample, sequenced in a study of blood T cell repertoires in COVID-19. Profiling relied on immunoSEQ multiplex PCR, and the TCRdb table lists in-frame clones only, not all of them. The sample holds about 310,000 clones, 90% seen once. The sequenced sample was PBMCs or T cells enriched from blood (not recorded which). All receptors come from a young woman with acute COVID-19. The CDR3 runs from the conserved cysteine through the conserved F or W. A D gene is named only where the DNA matches it firmly. The size of a clone is reported for some rows only, either as once, few or many, or as a class for expanded clones.

d_gene: -; abundance: -; j_gene: TRBJ1-1; v_gene: TRBV5-8; CDR3nt: TGTGCCAGCAGCAGGACTCCCCGGAGTGAAGCTTTCTTT; CDR3aa: CASSRTPRSEAFF
d_gene: TRBD1; abundance: -; j_gene: TRBJ1-4; v_gene: TRBV24-1; CDR3nt: TGTGCCACCAGTGATTCTCCGGGACAGGGGGTGGTGAGTGAAAAACTGTTTTTT; CDR3aa: CATSDSPGQGVVSEKLFF
d_gene: TRBD1; abundance: -; j_gene: TRBJ1-2; v_gene: TRBV6-5; CDR3nt: TGTGCCAGCAGAACAGGGGAAGGGGACTATGGCTACACCTTC; CDR3aa: CASRTGEGDYGYTF
d_gene: TRBD1; abundance: -; j_gene: TRBJ1-1; v_gene: TRBV27; CDR3nt: TGTGCCAGCAGTCTCTCCGACAGGGGGCATGAAGCTTTCTTT; CDR3aa: CASSLSDRGHEAFF
d_gene: -; abundance: -; j_gene: TRBJ1-3; v_gene: TRBV7-9; CDR3nt: TGTGCCAGCAGCTCCGCGTACCGTAAGGGAAACACCATATATTTT; CDR3aa: CASSSAYRKGNTIYF
d_gene: -; abundance: -; j_gene: TRBJ1-1; v_gene: TRBV28; CDR3nt: TGTGCCAGCAGTCCGTCCTATGAAGCTTTCTTT; CDR3aa: CASSPSYEAFF
d_gene: TRBD2; abundance: once; j_gene: TRBJ2-1; v_gene: TRBV30; CDR3nt: TGTGCCTGGAGTGGACTAGCGGGGGGGGCGTACAATGAGCAGTTCTTC; CDR3aa: CAWSGLAGGAYNEQFF
d_gene: TRBD1; abundance: -; j_gene: TRBJ1-1; v_gene: TRBV2; CDR3nt: TGTGCCACCCAAGGGGGCCCTAACACTGAAGCTTTCTTT; CDR3aa: CATQGGPNTEAFF
d_gene: -; abundance: few; j_gene: TRBJ1-3; v_gene: TRBV24-1; CDR3nt: TGTGCCACCAGTGAGCCCCCCGACACTAGCTCTGGAAACACCATATATTTT; CDR3aa: CATSEPPDTSSGNTIYF
d_gene: TRBD2; abundance: -; j_gene: TRBJ2-1; v_gene: TRBV27; CDR3nt: TGTGCCAGCAGTTTACTAGCGGGATCCTACAATGAGCAGTTCTTC; CDR3aa: CASSLLAGSYNEQFF
d_gene: TRBD1; abundance: -; j_gene: TRBJ1-2; v_gene: TRBV19; CDR3nt: TGTGCCACCCAGCGGACTTGGGGACAGATTAACTATGGCTACACCTTC; CDR3aa: CATQRTWGQINYGYTF
d_gene: TRBD1; abundance: -; j_gene: TRBJ1-5; v_gene: TRBV27; CDR3nt: TGTGCCAGCAGTTTCCCGGACAGGGGAGATCAGCCCCAGCATTTT; CDR3aa: CASSFPDRGDQPQHF
d_gene: -; abundance: once; j_gene: TRBJ2-5; v_gene: TRBV7-9; CDR3nt: TGTGCCAGCGGGGCTCGAGAGACCCAGTACTTC; CDR3aa: CASGARETQYF
d_gene: -; abundance: -; j_gene: TRBJ1-4; v_gene: TRBV19; CDR3nt: TGTGCCAGTAGTACAGGGTTTTTTAATGAAAAACTGTTTTTT; CDR3aa: CASSTGFFNEKLFF
d_gene: -; abundance: -; j_gene: TRBJ1-3; v_gene: TRBV28; CDR3nt: TGTGCCAGCAGTTTAGAGTTGAACACCATATATTTT; CDR3aa: CASSLELNTIYF
d_gene: -; abundance: -; j_gene: TRBJ2-3; v_gene: TRBV30; CDR3nt: TGTGCCTGGACCCCAGGGCGGGGTAGCACAGATACGCAGTATTTT; CDR3aa: CAWTPGRGSTDTQYF
d_gene: -; abundance: -; j_gene: TRBJ1-2; v_gene: TRBV28; CDR3nt: TGTGCCAGCAGTCCCACTGGAGGTTTTGGCTACACCTTC; CDR3aa: CASSPTGGFGYTF
d_gene: TRBD1; abundance: -; j_gene: TRBJ1-6; v_gene: TRBV7-9; CDR3nt: TGTGCCAGCAGACCGGACAGGGTGGGAGAAAATTCACCCCTCCACTTT; CDR3aa: CASRPDRVGENSPLHF
d_gene: -; abundance: -; j_gene: TRBJ2-5; v_gene: TRBV4-1; CDR3nt: TGCGCCAGCAGCCAAGGGCGGGCCCAAGAGACCCAGTACTTC; CDR3aa: CASSQGRAQETQYF
d_gene: -; abundance: -; j_gene: TRBJ1-6; v_gene: TRBV11-2; CDR3nt: TGTGCCAGCAGCTTAGATGCGGGCGTATGGTCACCCCTCCACTTT; CDR3aa: CASSLDAGVWSPLHF
d_gene: TRBD2; abundance: -; j_gene: TRBJ2-1; v_gene: TRBV2; CDR3nt: TGTGCCAGCAGTCTCTCGACTAGCGGGGGGGTAAGCTCCTACAATGAGCAGTTCTTC; CDR3aa: CASSLSTSGGVSSYNEQFF
d_gene: -; abundance: once; j_gene: TRBJ2-1; v_gene: TRBV19; CDR3nt: TGTGCCAGTAGTAGTAGAGGCAATGAGCAGTTCTTC; CDR3aa: CASSSRGNEQFF
d_gene: -; abundance: few; j_gene: TRBJ2-5; v_gene: TRBV18; CDR3nt: TGTGCCAGCTCACCAGGAGTACAAGAGACCCAGTACTTC; CDR3aa: CASSPGVQETQYF
d_gene: TRBD1; abundance: -; j_gene: TRBJ1-2; v_gene: TRBV9; CDR3nt: TGTGCCAGCAGCGTCCGGAAGGAGACAGGGGTAGATGGCTACACCTTC; CDR3aa: CASSVRKETGVDGYTF
d_gene: -; abundance: -; j_gene: TRBJ2-2; v_gene: TRBV19; CDR3nt: TGTGCCAGTAGTATCGCCCATCCCCCCGAGGGCAACACCGGGGAGCTGTTTTTT; CDR3aa: CASSIAHPPEGNTGELFF
d_gene: -; abundance: -; j_gene: TRBJ1-1; v_gene: TRBV7-9; CDR3nt: TGTGCCAGCAGCTCCCGTTTCAACACTGAAGCTTTCTTT; CDR3aa: CASSSRFNTEAFF